This T cell receptor beta chain was profiled in a study of blood T cell repertoires in COVID-19. Background on the study: The cDNA or gDNA used as material had been derived from T cells, B-cell-depleted T cells, or PBMCs.

Germline V CDR1 and CDR2: SNHLY, FYNNEI. V was cut by 2 bases and J by 1 base, with 12 bases left in between. The CDR3 loop spans 15 amino acids. Under the authors' procedure: Reference gene primer amplification in the assay estimated nucleated cell counts. TCRdb keeps only in-frame clones here, not all; method: immunoSEQ multiplex PCR. V, J and clone size are taken as reported in that table, and D and trimming were inferred from the DNA itself. The table shows fewer than 150,000 clones, with approximately 85% occurring only once. Seattle cases were enrolled at active infection and followed longitudinally.

This chain uses TRBV2 with TRBJ2-7, with no clear D. This TCR was recovered from a woman in her sixties or seventies with COVID-19, enrolled during active disease. The sequenced sample consisted of peripheral blood. The CDR3 sequence: CASSEWQGGSYEQYF. CDR3 nucleotide sequence: TGTGCCAGCAGTGAATGGCAAGGCGGATCCTACGAGCAGTACTTC.